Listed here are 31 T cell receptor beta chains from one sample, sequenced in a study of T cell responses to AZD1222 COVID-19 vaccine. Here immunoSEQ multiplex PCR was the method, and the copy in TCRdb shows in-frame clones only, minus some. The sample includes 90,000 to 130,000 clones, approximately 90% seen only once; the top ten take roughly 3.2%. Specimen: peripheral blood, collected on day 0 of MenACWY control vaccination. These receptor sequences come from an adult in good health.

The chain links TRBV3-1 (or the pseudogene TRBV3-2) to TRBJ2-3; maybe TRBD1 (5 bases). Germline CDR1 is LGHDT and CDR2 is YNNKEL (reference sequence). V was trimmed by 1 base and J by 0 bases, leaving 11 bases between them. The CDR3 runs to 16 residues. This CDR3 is CASSQGLDTSTDTQYF. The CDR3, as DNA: TGTGCCAGCAGCCAAGGACTGGACACTAGCACAGATACGCAGTATTTT.

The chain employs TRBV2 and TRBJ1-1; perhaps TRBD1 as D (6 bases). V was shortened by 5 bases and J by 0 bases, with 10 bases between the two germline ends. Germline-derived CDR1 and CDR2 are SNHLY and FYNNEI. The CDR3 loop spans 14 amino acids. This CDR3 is CASSRQGMNTEAFF. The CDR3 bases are TGTGCCAGCAGTAGGCAGGGGATGAACACTGAAGCTTTCTTT.

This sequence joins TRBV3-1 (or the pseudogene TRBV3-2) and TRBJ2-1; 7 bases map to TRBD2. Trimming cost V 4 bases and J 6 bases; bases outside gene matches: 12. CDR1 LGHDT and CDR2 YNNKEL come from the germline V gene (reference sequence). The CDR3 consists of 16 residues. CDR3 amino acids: CASSRGASGVGNEQFF. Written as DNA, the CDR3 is TGTGCCAGCAGCCGAGGGGCAAGCGGGGTGGGCAATGAGCAGTTCTTC.

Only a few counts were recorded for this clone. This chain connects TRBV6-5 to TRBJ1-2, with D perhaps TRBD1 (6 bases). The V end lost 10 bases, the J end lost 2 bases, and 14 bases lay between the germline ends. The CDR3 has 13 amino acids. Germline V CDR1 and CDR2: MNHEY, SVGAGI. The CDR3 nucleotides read TGTGCCACCCAGGGGATTCAGAACTATGGCTACACCTTC. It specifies CATQGIQNYGYTF.

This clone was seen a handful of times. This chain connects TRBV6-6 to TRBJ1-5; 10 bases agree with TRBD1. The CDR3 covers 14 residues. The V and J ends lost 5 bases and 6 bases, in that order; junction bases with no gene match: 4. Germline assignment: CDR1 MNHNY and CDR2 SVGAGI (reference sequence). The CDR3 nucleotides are TGTGCCAGCAGTACGGGACAGGGGAGTCAGCCCCAGCATTTT. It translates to CASSTGQGSQPQHF.

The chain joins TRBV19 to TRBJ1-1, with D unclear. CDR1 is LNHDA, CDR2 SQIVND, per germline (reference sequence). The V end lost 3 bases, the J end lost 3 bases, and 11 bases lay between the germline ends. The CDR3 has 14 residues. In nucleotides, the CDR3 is TGTGCCAGTAGTATTGTCGGCGCGGACACTGAAGCTTTCTTT. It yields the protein CASSIVGADTEAFF.

The CDR3 DNA reads as TGTGCCAGCAGCCCGACAGTAGGGACCTACAATGAGCAGTTCTTC. It codes for CASSPTVGTYNEQFF. J is TRBJ2-1 and V is TRBV9; weak D call: TRBD1 (5 bases). Germline loops: CDR1 SGDLS, CDR2 YYNGEE. Trimming pared 4 bases from V and 2 bases from J, leaving 13 bases between. The CDR3 length is 15 residues.

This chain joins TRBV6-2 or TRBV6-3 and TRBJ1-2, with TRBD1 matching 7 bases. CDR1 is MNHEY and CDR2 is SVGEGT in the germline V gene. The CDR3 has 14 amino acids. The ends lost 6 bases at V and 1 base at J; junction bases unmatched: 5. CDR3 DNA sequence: TGTGCCAGCAGCCCAAGACAGGGTAACTATGGCTACACCTTC. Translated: CASSPRQGNYGYTF.

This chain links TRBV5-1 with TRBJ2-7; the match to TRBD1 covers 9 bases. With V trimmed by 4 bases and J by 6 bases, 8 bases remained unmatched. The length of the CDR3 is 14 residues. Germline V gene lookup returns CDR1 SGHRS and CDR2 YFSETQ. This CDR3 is CASSEGTGKGEQYF. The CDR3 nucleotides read TGCGCCAGCAGCGAGGGGACAGGGAAAGGCGAGCAGTACTTC.

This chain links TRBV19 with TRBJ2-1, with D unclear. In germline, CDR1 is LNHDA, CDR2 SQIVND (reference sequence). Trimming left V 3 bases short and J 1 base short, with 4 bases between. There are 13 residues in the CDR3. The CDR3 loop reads CASSIRSYNEQFF. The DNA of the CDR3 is TGTGCCAGTAGTATCAGGTCCTACAATGAGCAGTTCTTC.

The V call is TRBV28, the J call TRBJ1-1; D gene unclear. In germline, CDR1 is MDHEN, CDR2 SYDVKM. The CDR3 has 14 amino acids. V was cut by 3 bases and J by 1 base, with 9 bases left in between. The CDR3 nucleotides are TGTGCCAGCAGTTTCCTGAGGGAGAACACTGAAGCTTTCTTT. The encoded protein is CASSFLRENTEAFF.

The CDR3 here is CASSSQTGVSSEAFF. The DNA for the CDR3 is TGTGCCAGCAGCTCCCAGACAGGGGTCTCTTCTGAAGCTTTCTTT. The J gene is TRBJ1-1, the V gene TRBV11-2; 8 bases line up with TRBD1. Germline V gives CDR1 SGHAT, CDR2 FQNNGV. Germline trimming cut 4 bases from V and 6 bases from J; bases unmatched to any gene: 10. This CDR3 has 15 residues.

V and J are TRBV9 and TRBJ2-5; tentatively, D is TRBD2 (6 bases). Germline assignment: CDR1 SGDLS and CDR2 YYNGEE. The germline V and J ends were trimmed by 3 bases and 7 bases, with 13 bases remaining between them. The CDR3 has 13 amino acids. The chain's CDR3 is CASSGDLSGTQYF. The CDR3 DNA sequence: TGTGCCAGCAGCGGAGACCTTAGCGGGACCCAGTACTTC.

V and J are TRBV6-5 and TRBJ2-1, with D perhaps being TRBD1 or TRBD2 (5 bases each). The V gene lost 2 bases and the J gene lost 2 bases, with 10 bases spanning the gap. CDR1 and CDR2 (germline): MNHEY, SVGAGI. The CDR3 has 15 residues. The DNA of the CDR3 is TGTGCCAGCAGTTACGGGGACCCTACCTACAATGAGCAGTTCTTC. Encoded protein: CASSYGDPTYNEQFF.

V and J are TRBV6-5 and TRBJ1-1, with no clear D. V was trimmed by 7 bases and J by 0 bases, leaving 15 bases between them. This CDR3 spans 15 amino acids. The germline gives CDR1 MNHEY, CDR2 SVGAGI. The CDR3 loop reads CASNIEGGMNTEAFF. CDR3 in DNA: TGTGCCAGCAATATTGAGGGCGGAATGAACACTGAAGCTTTCTTT.

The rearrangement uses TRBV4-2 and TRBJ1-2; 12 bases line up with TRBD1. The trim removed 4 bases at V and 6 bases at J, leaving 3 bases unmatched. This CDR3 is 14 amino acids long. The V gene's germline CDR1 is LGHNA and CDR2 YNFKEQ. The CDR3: CASSLGQGADGYTF. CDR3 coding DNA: TGTGCCAGCAGCCTGGGACAGGGGGCTGATGGCTACACCTTC.

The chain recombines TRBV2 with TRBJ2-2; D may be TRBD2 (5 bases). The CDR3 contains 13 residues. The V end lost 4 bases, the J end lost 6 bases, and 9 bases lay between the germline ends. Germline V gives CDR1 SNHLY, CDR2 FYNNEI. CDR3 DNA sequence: TGTGCCAGCAGTGGAACTAGGGCCGGGGAGCTGTTTTTT. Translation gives CASSGTRAGELFF.

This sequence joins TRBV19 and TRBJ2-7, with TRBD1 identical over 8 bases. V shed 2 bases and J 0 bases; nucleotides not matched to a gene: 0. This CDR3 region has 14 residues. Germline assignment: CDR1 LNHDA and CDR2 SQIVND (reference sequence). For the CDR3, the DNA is TGTGCCAGTAGTATACAGGGGGCCTCCTACGAGCAGTACTTC. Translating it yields CASSIQGASYEQYF. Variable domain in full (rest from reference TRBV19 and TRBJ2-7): DGGITQSPKYLFRKEGQNVTLSCEQNLNHDAMYWYRQDPGQGLRLIYYSQIVNDFQKGDIAEGYSVSREKKESFPLTVTSAQKNPTAFYLCASSIQGASYEQYFGPGTRLTVT.

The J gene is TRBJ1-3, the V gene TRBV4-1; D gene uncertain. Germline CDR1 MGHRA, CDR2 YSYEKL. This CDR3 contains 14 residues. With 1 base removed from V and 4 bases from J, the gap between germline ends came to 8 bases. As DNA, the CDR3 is TGCGCCAGCAGCCAAGTAGGGATCGGAAACACCATATATTTT. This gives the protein CASSQVGIGNTIYF.

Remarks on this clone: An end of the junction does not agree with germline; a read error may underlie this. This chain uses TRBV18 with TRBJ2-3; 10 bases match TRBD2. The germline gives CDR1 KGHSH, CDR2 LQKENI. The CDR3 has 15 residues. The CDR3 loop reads CASSPGALAGEFWHF. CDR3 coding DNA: TGTGCCAGCTCACCTGGGGCCCTAGCGGGGGAATTCTGGCATTTT. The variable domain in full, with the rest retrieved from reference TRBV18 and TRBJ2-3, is NAGVMQNPRHLVRRRGQEARLRCSPMKGHSHVYWYRQLPEEGLKFMVYLQKENIIDESGMPKERFSAEFPKEGPSILRIQQVVRGDSAAYFCASSPGALAGEFWHFGPGTRLTVL.

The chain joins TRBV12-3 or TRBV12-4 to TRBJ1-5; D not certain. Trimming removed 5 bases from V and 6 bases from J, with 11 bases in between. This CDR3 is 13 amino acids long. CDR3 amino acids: CASSITEPQPQHF. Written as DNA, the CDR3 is TGTGCCAGCAGTATTACGGAGCCTCAGCCCCAGCATTTT.

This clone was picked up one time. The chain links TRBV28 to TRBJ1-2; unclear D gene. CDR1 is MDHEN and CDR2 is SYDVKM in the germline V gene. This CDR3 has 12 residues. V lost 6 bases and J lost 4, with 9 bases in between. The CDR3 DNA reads TGTGCCAGCAGGCCCCCGTCCTATGGCTACACCTTC. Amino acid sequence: CASRPPSYGYTF.

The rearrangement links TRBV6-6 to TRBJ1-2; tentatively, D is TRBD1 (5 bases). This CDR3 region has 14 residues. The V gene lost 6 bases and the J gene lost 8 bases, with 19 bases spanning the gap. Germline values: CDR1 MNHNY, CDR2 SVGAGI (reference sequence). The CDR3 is CASRPDRRTSGYTF. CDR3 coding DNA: TGTGCCAGCAGACCCGACAGACGAACCAGCGGCTACACCTTC.

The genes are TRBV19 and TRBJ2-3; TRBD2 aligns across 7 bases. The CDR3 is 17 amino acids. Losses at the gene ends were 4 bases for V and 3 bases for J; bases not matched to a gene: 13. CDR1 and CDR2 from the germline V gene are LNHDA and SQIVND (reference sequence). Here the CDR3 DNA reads TGTGCCAGTAGTACCCTCGGTGGGGGGGTTACGACAGATACGCAGTATTTT. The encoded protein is CASSTLGGGVTTDTQYF.

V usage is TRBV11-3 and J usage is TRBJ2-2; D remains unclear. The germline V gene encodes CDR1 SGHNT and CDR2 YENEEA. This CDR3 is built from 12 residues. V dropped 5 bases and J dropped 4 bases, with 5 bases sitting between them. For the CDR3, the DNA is TGTGCCAGCAGCCGATTCACCGGGGAGCTGTTTTTT. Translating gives CASSRFTGELFF.

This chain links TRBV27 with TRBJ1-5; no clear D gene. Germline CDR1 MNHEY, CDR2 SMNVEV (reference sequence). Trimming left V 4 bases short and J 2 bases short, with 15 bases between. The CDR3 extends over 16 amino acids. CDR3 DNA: TGTGCCAGCAGTTCCCTGGACTATTCGGGCAATCAGCCCCAGCATTTT. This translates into CASSSLDYSGNQPQHF.

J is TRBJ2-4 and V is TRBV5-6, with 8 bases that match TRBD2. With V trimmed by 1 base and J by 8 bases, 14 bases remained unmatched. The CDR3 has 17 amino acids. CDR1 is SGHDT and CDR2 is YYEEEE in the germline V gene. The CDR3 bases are TGTGCCAGCAGCTTGCTACCCGGGCGGGGGGTCGTGGACATTCAGTACTTC. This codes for CASSLLPGRGVVDIQYF.

The CDR3 DNA reads TGTGCCAGCAGTTACTCGATGGGGGGGGATTCCTACGAGCAGTACTTC. It yields the protein CASSYSMGGDSYEQYF. The V and J genes are TRBV6-5 and TRBJ2-7; 7 nucleotides agree with TRBD2. This CDR3 region has 16 residues. Germline trimming cut 0 bases from V and 1 base from J; bases unmatched to any gene: 6. CDR1 and CDR2 from the germline V gene are MNHEY and SVGAGI.

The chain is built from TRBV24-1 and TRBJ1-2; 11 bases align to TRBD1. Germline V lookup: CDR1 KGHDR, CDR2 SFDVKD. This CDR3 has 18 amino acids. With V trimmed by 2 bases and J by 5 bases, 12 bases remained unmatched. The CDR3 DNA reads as TGTGCCACCAGTGATTCCTCCGGGACAGGGGGATTTTGGTATGGCTACACCTTC. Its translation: CATSDSSGTGGFWYGYTF.

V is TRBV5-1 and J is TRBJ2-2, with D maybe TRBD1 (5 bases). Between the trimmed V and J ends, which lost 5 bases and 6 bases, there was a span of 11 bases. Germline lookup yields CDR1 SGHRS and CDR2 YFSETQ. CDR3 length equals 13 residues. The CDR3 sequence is CASRFQGSGELFF. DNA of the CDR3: TGCGCCAGCAGATTTCAGGGTTCCGGGGAGCTGTTTTTT. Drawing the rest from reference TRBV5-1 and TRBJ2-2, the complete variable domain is KAGVTQTPRYLIKTRGQQVTLSCSPISGHRSVSWYQQTPGQGLQFLFEYFSETQRNKGNFPGRFSGRQFSNSRSEMNVSTLELGDSALYLCASRFQGSGELFFGEGSRLTVL.

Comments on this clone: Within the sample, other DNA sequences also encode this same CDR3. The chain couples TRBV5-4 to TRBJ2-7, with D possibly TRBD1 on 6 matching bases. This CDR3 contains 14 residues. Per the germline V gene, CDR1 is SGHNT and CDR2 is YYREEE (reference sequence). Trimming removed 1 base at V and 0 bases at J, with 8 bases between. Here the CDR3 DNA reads TGTGCCAGCAGCTTGCAGGGGAGCTCCTACGAGCAGTACTTC. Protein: CASSLQGSSYEQYF.